The present TCR beta chain was sequenced within a study of cytomegalovirus exposure and HLA in healthy donors. Trimming removed 4 bases from V and 7 bases from J; junction bases left unmatched: 12. In germline, CDR1 is MNHNS, CDR2 SASEGT. CDR3 size: 17 residues. The PCR made use of 60 Vbeta and 13 Jbeta primers. Clones were sequenced by immunoSEQ multiplex PCR, and TCRdb holds only the in-frame ones, with some missing. Of 90,000 to 100,000 clones detected, approximately 80% appear once; the ten largest clones hold approximately 3.6%. This TCR derives from a man between 50 and 59 years old in good health and CMV-seronegative. V gene TRBV6-1 combines with J gene TRBJ2-2; TRBD2 agrees at 10 bases. Material: PBMCs. CDR3 amino acids: CASSGRAGGPIGGELFF. The CDR3 nucleotides read TGTGCCAGCAGTGGGAGAGCGGGAGGGCCAATAGGCGGGGAGCTGTTTTTT.